These T cell receptor beta chains were read from a single sample in a study of cytomegalovirus exposure and HLA in healthy donors. Generated by immunoSEQ multiplex PCR, the TCRdb table keeps only in-frame clones and is missing some. The profile shows about 130,000 clones, around 76% of them singletons. Sequences were obtained from PBMCs. Receptor source: a male donor in good health and CMV-seronegative. Both conserved end residues are part of each CDR3. The order of the fields is V gene, J gene, D gene, clone size, CDR3 DNA, CDR3 protein. A D gene is named only where the DNA matches it firmly. For some rows the clone size is stated as once, few or many, or as a class when expanded; others skip it.

v_gene: TRBV30; j_gene: TRBJ1-5; d_gene: .; abundance: .; CDR3nt: TGTGCCTGGAGTACGCCGGGTCTTTTTTCCAATCAGCCCCAGCATTTT; CDR3aa: CAWSTPGLFSNQPQHF
v_gene: TRBV4-2; j_gene: TRBJ1-3; d_gene: .; abundance: .; CDR3nt: TGTGCCAGCAGCCAAGATCCAATGACAGGACAAAAAAACACCATATATTTT; CDR3aa: CASSQDPMTGQKNTIYF
v_gene: TRBV9; j_gene: TRBJ2-7; d_gene: .; abundance: few; CDR3nt: TGTGCCAGCAGCGTAAATTCGGGGAGCTCCTACGAGCAGTACTTC; CDR3aa: CASSVNSGSSYEQYF
v_gene: TRBV5-4; j_gene: TRBJ2-3; d_gene: TRBD2; abundance: .; CDR3nt: TGTGCCAGCAGCATTAGCGGGGGGGTTGATACGCAGTATTTT; CDR3aa: CASSISGGVDTQYF
v_gene: TRBV4-3; j_gene: TRBJ1-1; d_gene: .; abundance: few; CDR3nt: TGCGCCAGCAGCCAAGCCACAGGGATCCCTGAAGCTTTCTTT; CDR3aa: CASSQATGIPEAFF
v_gene: TRBV7-7; j_gene: TRBJ1-6; d_gene: .; abundance: .; CDR3nt: TGTGCTAGCAGCTTAAGGCCGGGGATTGGATCACCCCTCCACTTT; CDR3aa: CASSLRPGIGSPLHF
v_gene: TRBV14; j_gene: TRBJ2-7; d_gene: .; abundance: .; CDR3nt: TGTGCCAGCAGCCAAGGGAGGGCCGAGCAGTACTTC; CDR3aa: CASSQGRAEQYF
v_gene: TRBV4-3; j_gene: TRBJ1-4; d_gene: .; abundance: .; CDR3nt: TGCGCCAGCAGCCAGGTTAGGGACTTTGAAAAACTGTTTTTT; CDR3aa: CASSQVRDFEKLFF
v_gene: TRBV5-4; j_gene: TRBJ2-1; d_gene: .; abundance: .; CDR3nt: TGTGCCAGCAGCTCAAGGCCCGTGGGGGGAGGATACAATGAGCAGTTCTTC; CDR3aa: CASSSRPVGGGYNEQFF
v_gene: TRBV18; j_gene: TRBJ1-6; d_gene: .; abundance: few; CDR3nt: TGTGCCAGCTCACCAAGGACACTCAGCGGGTCACCCCTCCACTTT; CDR3aa: CASSPRTLSGSPLHF
v_gene: TRBV28; j_gene: TRBJ2-7; d_gene: .; abundance: .; CDR3nt: TGTGCCAGCATGGGTAGCGGTACAAGCTCCTACGAGCAGTACTTC; CDR3aa: CASMGSGTSSYEQYF
v_gene: TRBV18; j_gene: TRBJ2-6; d_gene: TRBD2; abundance: .; CDR3nt: TGTGCCAGCTCACCACCCGGGAGGGCCGGGGCCAACGTCCTGACTTTC; CDR3aa: CASSPPGRAGANVLTF
v_gene: TRBV27; j_gene: TRBJ1-2; d_gene: .; abundance: .; CDR3nt: TGTGCCAGCACCAAGGGCGCGGGCGGTGGCTACACCTTC; CDR3aa: CASTKGAGGGYTF
v_gene: TRBV28; j_gene: TRBJ2-3; d_gene: .; abundance: .; CDR3nt: TGTGCCAGCAGTTTATCGCTAGTAGAAGTTACGCAGTATTTT; CDR3aa: CASSLSLVEVTQYF
v_gene: TRBV5-4; j_gene: TRBJ1-1; d_gene: .; abundance: .; CDR3nt: TGTGCCAGCAGCCCCGAGACAGGAGGGAACACTGAAGCTTTCTTT; CDR3aa: CASSPETGGNTEAFF
v_gene: TRBV19; j_gene: TRBJ1-2; d_gene: .; abundance: .; CDR3nt: TGTGCCAGTAGTATTAGTCCGACGAGACAAATTGGCTACACCTTC; CDR3aa: CASSISPTRQIGYTF
v_gene: TRBV25-1; j_gene: TRBJ1-5; d_gene: TRBD1; abundance: few; CDR3nt: TGTGCCAGCAGGACGGGACAGGGGTCGCGTAATCAGCCCCAGCATTTT; CDR3aa: CASRTGQGSRNQPQHF
v_gene: TRBV27; j_gene: TRBJ2-3; d_gene: TRBD2; abundance: .; CDR3nt: TGTGCCAGCAGTTTAAAAGCGGGGGGGCCCGATACGCAGTATTTT; CDR3aa: CASSLKAGGPDTQYF
v_gene: TRBV11-2; j_gene: TRBJ2-7; d_gene: TRBD1; abundance: .; CDR3nt: TGTGCCAGCAGCCGGCCCGGGACAGGGGCCTACGAGCAGTACTTC; CDR3aa: CASSRPGTGAYEQYF
v_gene: TRBV6-5; j_gene: TRBJ1-6; d_gene: .; abundance: .; CDR3nt: TGTGCCAGCAGTTACGCGAAGGACACCAACTCATCCCTCCACTTT; CDR3aa: CASSYAKDTNSSLHF
v_gene: TRBV6-5; j_gene: TRBJ2-2; d_gene: TRBD2; abundance: once; CDR3nt: TGTGCCAGCAGTTTGGGACTAGCGAGCCCCGGGGAGCTGTTTTTT; CDR3aa: CASSLGLASPGELFF
v_gene: TRBV30; j_gene: TRBJ2-1; d_gene: .; abundance: .; CDR3nt: TGTGCCTGGAGTGTTGGCAGGGCTAGTGAGCAGTTCTTC; CDR3aa: CAWSVGRASEQFF
v_gene: TRBV9; j_gene: TRBJ2-7; d_gene: .; abundance: .; CDR3nt: TGTGCCAGCAGCGTAGCCTCGAGCTCCTACGAGCAGTACTTC; CDR3aa: CASSVASSSYEQYF
v_gene: TRBV7-2; j_gene: TRBJ1-2; d_gene: .; abundance: .; CDR3nt: TGTGCCAGCAGCTTAGGGCCCAACTATGGCTACACCTTC; CDR3aa: CASSLGPNYGYTF
v_gene: TRBV9; j_gene: TRBJ2-1; d_gene: TRBD2; abundance: .; CDR3nt: TGTGCCAGCAGCGCCGGGACTAGCGGTTCCTACAATGAGCAGTTCTTC; CDR3aa: CASSAGTSGSYNEQFF
v_gene: TRBV28; j_gene: TRBJ2-3; d_gene: .; abundance: .; CDR3nt: TGTGCCAGCCAGGATCTCACAGATACGCAGTATTTT; CDR3aa: CASQDLTDTQYF
v_gene: TRBV7-8; j_gene: TRBJ1-4; d_gene: TRBD1; abundance: once; CDR3nt: TGTGCCAGCAGCTTCTCCCGGGACAGGGCTAATGAAAAACTGTTTTTT; CDR3aa: CASSFSRDRANEKLFF
v_gene: TRBV6-5; j_gene: TRBJ1-1; d_gene: TRBD1; abundance: .; CDR3nt: TGTGCCAGCAGTATACAGGGGCTGAACACTGAAGCTTTCTTT; CDR3aa: CASSIQGLNTEAFF
v_gene: TRBV29-1; j_gene: TRBJ2-5; d_gene: TRBD1; abundance: once; CDR3nt: TGCAGCGTTGACGGGTGGGGGCAGGGGGCTGAAGAGACCCAGTACTTC; CDR3aa: CSVDGWGQGAEETQYF
v_gene: TRBV30; j_gene: TRBJ2-3; d_gene: .; abundance: .; CDR3nt: TGTGCCTGGAGTGTACGTGGCAGGGGCACAGATACGCAGTATTTT; CDR3aa: CAWSVRGRGTDTQYF
v_gene: TRBV28; j_gene: TRBJ2-1; d_gene: TRBD1; abundance: .; CDR3nt: TGTGCCAGCAGTTTAATAGGGACAGGGACCAATGAGCAGTTCTTC; CDR3aa: CASSLIGTGTNEQFF
v_gene: TRBV27; j_gene: TRBJ1-2; d_gene: .; abundance: .; CDR3nt: TGTGCCACCAGGGGACTTTACGGCTACTATGGCTACACCTTC; CDR3aa: CATRGLYGYYGYTF
v_gene: TRBV4-3; j_gene: TRBJ2-1; d_gene: TRBD1; abundance: .; CDR3nt: TGCGCCAGCAGCCAAGATAGGACAGGGCTCAATGAGCAGTTCTTC; CDR3aa: CASSQDRTGLNEQFF
v_gene: TRBV5-1; j_gene: TRBJ2-7; d_gene: .; abundance: .; CDR3nt: TGCGCCAGCAGCTCTCAGGAGGCCTACGAGCAGTACTTC; CDR3aa: CASSSQEAYEQYF
v_gene: TRBV4-1; j_gene: TRBJ2-7; d_gene: .; abundance: .; CDR3nt: TGCGCCAGCAGCCAAGACCTAGGGAGGTACGAGCAGTACTTC; CDR3aa: CASSQDLGRYEQYF
v_gene: TRBV28; j_gene: TRBJ1-2; d_gene: TRBD1; abundance: once; CDR3nt: TGTGCCAGCAGCTTGGGACAGAGCTATGGCTACACCTTC; CDR3aa: CASSLGQSYGYTF
v_gene: TRBV7-8; j_gene: TRBJ2-7; d_gene: .; abundance: .; CDR3nt: TGTGCCAGCAGCCAGATGGGGACATCCTACGAGCAGTACTTC; CDR3aa: CASSQMGTSYEQYF
v_gene: TRBV7-8; j_gene: TRBJ2-7; d_gene: .; abundance: .; CDR3nt: TGTGCCAGCGTCCCCACGGACTACTCCTACGAGCAGTACTTC; CDR3aa: CASVPTDYSYEQYF
v_gene: TRBV5-8; j_gene: TRBJ1-5; d_gene: TRBD1; abundance: .; CDR3nt: TGTGCCAGCAGCCCTTCAGGGGGCTACAAGCCCCAGCATTTT; CDR3aa: CASSPSGGYKPQHF
v_gene: TRBV29-1; j_gene: TRBJ2-5; d_gene: .; abundance: .; CDR3nt: TGCAGCGTTGCCCCTGAGGGGGACCAAGAGACCCAGTACTTC; CDR3aa: CSVAPEGDQETQYF
v_gene: TRBV6-5; j_gene: TRBJ1-1; d_gene: .; abundance: .; CDR3nt: TGTGCCAGCAGTTACATTAGCACTGAAGCTTTCTTT; CDR3aa: CASSYISTEAFF
v_gene: TRBV6-5; j_gene: TRBJ2-1; d_gene: .; abundance: .; CDR3nt: TGTGCCAGCAGCCCGGACTGGGGATACAATGAGCAGTTCTTC; CDR3aa: CASSPDWGYNEQFF
v_gene: TRBV19; j_gene: TRBJ2-1; d_gene: .; abundance: .; CDR3nt: TGTGCCAGTGAAAGTTCCTTCGGGGGCAATGAGCAGTTCTTC; CDR3aa: CASESSFGGNEQFF
v_gene: TRBV9; j_gene: TRBJ2-7; d_gene: TRBD2; abundance: .; CDR3nt: TGTGCCAGCAGCCCAGCGGGGGGAGCCCGGTCGGGGGAGCAGTACTTC; CDR3aa: CASSPAGGARSGEQYF
v_gene: TRBV5-4; j_gene: TRBJ2-7; d_gene: TRBD2; abundance: .; CDR3nt: TGTGCCAGCAGCTTGGCTCTGGGACTAGCGGGCACCTCCTACGAGCAGTACTTC; CDR3aa: CASSLALGLAGTSYEQYF
v_gene: TRBV30; j_gene: TRBJ2-2; d_gene: TRBD2; abundance: .; CDR3nt: TGTGCCTGGAGTGGGGAGACTAGCGAGGACACCGGGGAGCTGTTTTTT; CDR3aa: CAWSGETSEDTGELFF
v_gene: TRBV5-3; j_gene: TRBJ1-1; d_gene: .; abundance: .; CDR3nt: TGTGCCAGAAGCACGGGAGTTCAGGGTCGAGACACTGAAGCTTTCTTT; CDR3aa: CARSTGVQGRDTEAFF
v_gene: TRBV28; j_gene: TRBJ2-3; d_gene: .; abundance: .; CDR3nt: TGTGCCAGCAGTCTCCAGACAGATACGCAGTATTTT; CDR3aa: CASSLQTDTQYF
v_gene: TRBV9; j_gene: TRBJ2-5; d_gene: TRBD1; abundance: .; CDR3nt: TGTGCCAGCAGCCCCCAGGGGGCCCACCAAGAGACCCAGTACTTC; CDR3aa: CASSPQGAHQETQYF